This paragraph covers one TCR beta chain sequence. This sample is drawn from a study of blood T cell repertoires in COVID-19. Sequenced by immunoSEQ multiplex PCR; TCRdb stores in-frame clones only, minus some. The sample holds about 210,000 clones, roughly four fifths seen once. V was pared by 5 bases and J by 0 bases, with 8 bases between. The CDR3 loop spans 14 amino acids. CDR1 SGHAT and CDR2 FQNNGV come from the germline V gene. This sequence joins TRBV11-2 and TRBJ1-3, with D unresolved. This TCR was sampled from a man in his forties or fifties who had recovered from COVID-19. The sequencing input was PBMCs or T cells enriched from blood (not recorded which). For the CDR3, the DNA is TGTGCCAGCAGCCTGAAGCTCTCTGGAAACACCATATATTTT. This encodes CASSLKLSGNTIYF.